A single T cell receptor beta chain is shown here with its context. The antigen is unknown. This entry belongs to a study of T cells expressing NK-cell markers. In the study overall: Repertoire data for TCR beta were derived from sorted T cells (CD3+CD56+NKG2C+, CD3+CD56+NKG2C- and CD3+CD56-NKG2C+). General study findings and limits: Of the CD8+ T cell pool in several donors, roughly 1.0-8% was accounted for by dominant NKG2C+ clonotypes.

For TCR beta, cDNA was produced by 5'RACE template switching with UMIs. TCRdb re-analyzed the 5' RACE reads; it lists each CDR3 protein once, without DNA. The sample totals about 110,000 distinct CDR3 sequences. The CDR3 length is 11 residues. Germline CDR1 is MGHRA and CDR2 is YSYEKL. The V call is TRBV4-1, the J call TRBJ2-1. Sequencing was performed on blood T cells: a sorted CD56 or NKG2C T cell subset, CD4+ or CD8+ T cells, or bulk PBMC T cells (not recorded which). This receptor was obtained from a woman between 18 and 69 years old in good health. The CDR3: CATSQGYEQFF.